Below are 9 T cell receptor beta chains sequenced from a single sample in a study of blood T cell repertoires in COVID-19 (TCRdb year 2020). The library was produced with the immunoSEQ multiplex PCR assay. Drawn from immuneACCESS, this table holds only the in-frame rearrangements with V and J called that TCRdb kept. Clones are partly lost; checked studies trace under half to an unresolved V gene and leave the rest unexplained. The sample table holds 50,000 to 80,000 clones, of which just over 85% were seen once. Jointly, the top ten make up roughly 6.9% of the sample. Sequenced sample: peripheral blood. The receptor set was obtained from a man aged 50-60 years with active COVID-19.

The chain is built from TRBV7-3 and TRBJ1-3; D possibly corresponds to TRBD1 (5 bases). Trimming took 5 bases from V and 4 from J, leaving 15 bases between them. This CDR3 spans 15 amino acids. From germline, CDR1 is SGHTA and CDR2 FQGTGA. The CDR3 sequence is CASSPQAGPGNTIYF. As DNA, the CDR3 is TGTGCCAGCAGCCCACAGGCGGGGCCCGGAAACACCATATATTTT.

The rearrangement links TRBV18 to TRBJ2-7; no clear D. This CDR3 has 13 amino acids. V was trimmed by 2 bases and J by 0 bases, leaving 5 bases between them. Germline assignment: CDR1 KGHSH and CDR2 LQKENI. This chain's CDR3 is CASSPGPSYEQYF. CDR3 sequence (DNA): TGTGCCAGCTCACCAGGGCCCTCCTACGAGCAGTACTTC.

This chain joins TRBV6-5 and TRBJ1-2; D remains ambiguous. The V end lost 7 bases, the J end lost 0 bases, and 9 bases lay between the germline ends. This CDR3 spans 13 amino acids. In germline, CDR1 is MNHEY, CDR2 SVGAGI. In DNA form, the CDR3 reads TGTGCCAGCAAGACTAGTACTAACTATGGCTACACCTTC. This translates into CASKTSTNYGYTF.

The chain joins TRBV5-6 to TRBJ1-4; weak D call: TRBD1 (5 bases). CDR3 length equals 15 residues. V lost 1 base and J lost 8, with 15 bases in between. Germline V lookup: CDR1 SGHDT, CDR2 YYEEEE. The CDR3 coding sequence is TGTGCCAGCAGCTTGTATGGGAGGGGAGGCGAAAAACTGTTTTTT. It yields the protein CASSLYGRGGEKLFF.

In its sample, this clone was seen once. DNA for the CDR3: TGTGCCAGTAGCACCGGGTCAGGGGGCCTCGTCAAAAACATTCAGTACTTC. It encodes CASSTGSGGLVKNIQYF. This rearrangement joins TRBV19 to TRBJ2-4; 8 bases are shared with TRBD1. The CDR3 runs 17 residues. Germline V CDR1 and CDR2: LNHDA, SQIVND (reference sequence). The V segment lost 6 bases and the J segment 3 bases; nucleotides outside the gene matches: 13.

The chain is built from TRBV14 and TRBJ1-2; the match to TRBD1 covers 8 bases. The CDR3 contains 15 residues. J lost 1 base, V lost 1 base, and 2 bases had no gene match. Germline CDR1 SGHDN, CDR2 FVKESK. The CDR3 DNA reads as TGTGCCAGCAGCCAAGGGACAGGGAGTAACTATGGCTACACCTTC. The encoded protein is CASSQGTGSNYGYTF.

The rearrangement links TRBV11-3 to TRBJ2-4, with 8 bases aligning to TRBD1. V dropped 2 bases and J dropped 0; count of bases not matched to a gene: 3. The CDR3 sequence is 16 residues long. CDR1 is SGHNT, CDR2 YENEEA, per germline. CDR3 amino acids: CASSLQGAIAKNIQYF. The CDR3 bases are TGTGCCAGCAGCTTACAGGGGGCGATAGCCAAAAACATTCAGTACTTC.

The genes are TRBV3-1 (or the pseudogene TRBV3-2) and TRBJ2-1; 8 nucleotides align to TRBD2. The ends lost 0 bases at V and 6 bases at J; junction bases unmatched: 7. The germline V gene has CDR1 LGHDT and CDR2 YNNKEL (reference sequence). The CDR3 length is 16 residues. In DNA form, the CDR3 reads TGTGCCAGCAGCCAAGACCCAGCGGGAGCTTCCAATGAGCAGTTCTTC. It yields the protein CASSQDPAGASNEQFF.

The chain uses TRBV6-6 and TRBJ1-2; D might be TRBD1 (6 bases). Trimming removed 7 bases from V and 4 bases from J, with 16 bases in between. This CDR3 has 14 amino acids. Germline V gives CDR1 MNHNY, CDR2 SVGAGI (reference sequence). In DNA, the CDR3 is TGTGCCAGCACCCCGAACAGGGCTACCTATGGCTACACCTTC. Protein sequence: CASTPNRATYGYTF.